This entry describes one TCR beta chain. Antigen: not known. TCRdb re-called the 5' RACE reads through MiXCR, storing one row per CDR3 protein. Found here are 350,000 or so distinct CDR3 sequences, under 25% of them singletons; the top ten hold around an eighth. The CDR3 length is 15 residues. Germline loops: CDR1 MDHEN, CDR2 SYDVKM. V lost 3 bases to trimming and J lost 6 bases, with 18 bases between them. This sample stems from a study of T-cell memory formation after mild COVID-19. Background on the study: TCR clusters showed largely donor specificity.

Study-wide points: The main location of contracting CD4+ clones was CM and EM, and that of contracting CD8+ clones was EMRA.

The chain has TRBV28 and TRBJ2-7; D possibly corresponds to TRBD1 (6 bases). The receptor was derived from an adult woman who had mild COVID-19 (a few samples of this study predate the infection). Cell type and time point are not known. The sample comprised PBMCs or a T cell subset sorted from them (not recorded which). CDR3 sequence reads: CASSFVTGSRGEQYF. In DNA form, the CDR3 reads TGTGCCAGCAGTTTCGTCACAGGGAGCAGGGGCGAGCAGTACTTC.